This T cell receptor beta chain originates from a study of blood T cell repertoires in COVID-19. Turning to the study itself: T cells, B-cell-depleted T cells, or PBMCs provided the cDNA or gDNA that served as material.

In the original analysis: For nucleated cells, counts were estimated from reference gene primer amplification. Profiling relied on immunoSEQ multiplex PCR, and the TCRdb table lists in-frame clones only, not all of them. V and J calls and clone size are given by that table; D and trimming were obtained from the DNA. The table records about 99,000 clones, 70% to 90% of them present only once. The V end lost 4 bases, the J end lost 0 bases, and 14 bases lay between the germline ends. The CDR3 length is 17 residues. Germline V gene sequence: CDR1 SGDLS, CDR2 YYNGEE. The sequencing input was peripheral blood. V and J are TRBV9 and TRBJ2-6; D is unclear. This TCR came from a woman aged 55-70 years in a cohort sampled during active or convalescent COVID-19. CDR3 in DNA: TGTGCCAGCAGCCCTAAACCAGCGAGCTCTGGGGCCAACGTCCTGACTTTC. Protein product: CASSPKPASSGANVLTF.